Below, 22 T cell receptor beta chains from the same sample are listed, as sequenced in a study of shared clonotypes between healthy human individuals. Terminally differentiated effector memory CD45RA+ cells were excluded by CCR7 positive selection of CD45RO-negative cells. Sequencing was performed with immunoSEQ multiplex PCR; in TCRdb, only in-frame clones are kept and a portion is missing. The repertoire has about 2.1 million clones, 90% to 95% of them found once; the top ten carry roughly 1.8%. The sequencing input was naive CD8+ T cells from PBMCs. The receptors were gathered from a man aged 18 to 35 in good health. Some clones in this sample may be carry-over from other donors' samples.

The CDR3 protein is CSVGIAGDNEQFF. CDR3 DNA sequence: TGCAGCGTTGGAATAGCGGGAGACAATGAGCAGTTCTTC. The chain couples TRBV29-1 to TRBJ2-1; 9 bases line up with TRBD2. Germline trimming cut 4 bases from V and 5 bases from J; bases unmatched to any gene: 3. Germline lookup yields CDR1 SQVTM and CDR2 ANQGSEA. The CDR3 contains 13 residues.

The CDR3, as DNA: TGTGCCAGCAGTTATGTAGGGGGCACTGCTGGCTACACCTTC. Translation: CASSYVGGTAGYTF. The chain carries TRBV27 and TRBJ1-2, with 7 bases fitting TRBD1. Germline assignment: CDR1 MNHEY and CDR2 SMNVEV (reference sequence). J was trimmed by 7 bases and V by 4 bases; bases with no gene match: 9. This CDR3 is 14 amino acids long.

This chain joins TRBV19 and TRBJ2-7, with 8 bases matching TRBD1. Germline V lookup: CDR1 LNHDA, CDR2 SQIVND (reference sequence). This CDR3 contains 14 residues. Trimming at V came to 5 bases and at J to 0 bases, leaving 3 bases not matched to a gene. CDR3 loop: CASSPGQASYEQYF. CDR3 DNA sequence: TGTGCCAGTAGTCCGGGACAGGCCTCCTACGAGCAGTACTTC. The full variable domain, rest sourced from reference TRBV19 and TRBJ2-7, is DGGITQSPKYLFRKEGQNVTLSCEQNLNHDAMYWYRQDPGQGLRLIYYSQIVNDFQKGDIAEGYSVSREKKESFPLTVTSAQKNPTAFYLCASSPGQASYEQYFGPGTRLTVT.

Turning to this clone: The sample carries other DNA sequences with the same CDR3. This chain joins TRBV9 and TRBJ2-1; D not certain. Germline values: CDR1 SGDLS, CDR2 YYNGEE. V was pared by 2 bases and J by 5 bases, with 5 bases between. The CDR3 loop spans 12 amino acids. The CDR3 bases are TGTGCCAGCAGCGTGGGCGACAATGAGCAGTTCTTC. It encodes CASSVGDNEQFF.

The chain joins TRBV6-1 to TRBJ1-1; no clear D. Germline V gene data show CDR1 as MNHNS and CDR2 as SASEGT. This CDR3 contains 15 residues. V was shortened by 2 bases and J by 0 bases, with 10 bases between the two germline ends. CDR3 sequence (DNA): TGTGCCAGCAGTGAACGGGCAGTTATGAACACTGAAGCTTTCTTT. It is translated as CASSERAVMNTEAFF.

This chain connects TRBV6-5 to TRBJ1-2, with D uncertain. V lost 2 bases, J lost 6 bases, and 10 bases lay in between. This CDR3 spans 13 amino acids. Germline CDR1 and CDR2: MNHEY and SVGAGI. Here the CDR3 DNA reads TGTGCCAGCAGTTACGGGGAGAGGAATGGCTACACCTTC. Amino acids: CASSYGERNGYTF.

The chain links TRBV7-9 to TRBJ2-7, with D possibly matching TRBD1 (5 bases). The length of the CDR3 is 12 residues. Trimming cost V 8 bases and J 6 bases, with 14 bases left between them. The V gene's germline CDR1 is SEHNR and CDR2 FQNEAQ (reference sequence). In DNA, the CDR3 is TGTGCCAGCTTAGGGGTTGAAGGCGAGCAGTACTTC. Translation: CASLGVEGEQYF.

This chain joins TRBV7-9 and TRBJ1-2; D unresolved. Trimming left V 8 bases short and J 7 bases short, with 14 bases between. CDR1 and CDR2 (germline): SEHNR, FQNEAQ (reference sequence). The CDR3 consists of 12 residues. CDR3 amino acids: CASRPSAGGYTF. DNA of the CDR3: TGTGCCAGCCGCCCTTCGGCTGGTGGCTACACCTTC.

As regards this clone: The identical CDR3 is also encoded by other nucleotide sequences in the sample. The CDR3 coding sequence is TGTGCCAGTAGTATAGGAGGTCAGGGAGGGGAGACCCAGTACTTC. Protein: CASSIGGQGGETQYF. The chain employs TRBV19 and TRBJ2-5, with 7 bases lining up with TRBD2. Per the germline V gene, CDR1 is LNHDA and CDR2 is SQIVND (reference sequence). J lost 5 bases, V lost 1 base, and 7 bases had no gene match. This CDR3 spans 15 amino acids.

The gene calls are TRBV9 and TRBJ2-7; D may match TRBD1 or TRBD2 (5 bases each). Deletions cut 5 bases from V and 3 bases from J, with 15 bases between. From germline, CDR1 is SGDLS and CDR2 YYNGEE. This CDR3 comprises 14 residues. Here the CDR3 DNA reads TGTGCCAGCAGTAACCGGGACGGGGACTACGAGCAGTACTTC. It yields the protein CASSNRDGDYEQYF.

The chain has TRBV7-9 and TRBJ2-1, with TRBD2 matching over 12 bases. CDR1 SEHNR and CDR2 FQNEAQ come from the germline V gene (reference sequence). The CDR3 sequence is 16 residues long. V dropped 4 bases and J dropped 8; count of bases not matched to a gene: 9. CDR3 amino acids: CASSSRLAGVRDEQFF. Here the CDR3 DNA reads TGTGCCAGCAGCTCACGACTAGCGGGAGTGCGGGATGAGCAGTTCTTC.

CDR3: CASSQGAGNTIYF. The CDR3 nucleotides are TGTGCCAGCAGCCAGGGCGCTGGAAACACCATATATTTT. The genes are TRBV5-6 and TRBJ1-3; D is possibly TRBD1 (5 bases). This CDR3 spans 13 amino acids. Between the trimmed V and J ends, which lost 4 bases and 2 bases, there was a span of 7 bases. The germline CDR1 and CDR2 sequences are SGHDT and YYEEEE.

Of note for this clone: In the same sample, other DNA sequences code for this CDR3. The chain uses TRBV5-6 and TRBJ1-1, with D hard to call. V gave up 0 bases and J gave up 3 bases, with 3 bases separating them. This CDR3 spans 12 amino acids. Germline values: CDR1 SGHDT, CDR2 YYEEEE. CDR3 nucleotides: TGTGCCAGCAGCTTGGCGTACACTGAAGCTTTCTTT. Amino acids: CASSLAYTEAFF.

The J gene is TRBJ2-2, the V gene TRBV19; 9 nucleotides align to TRBD1. Germline V gene lookup returns CDR1 LNHDA and CDR2 SQIVND (reference sequence). V was pared by 8 bases and J by 6 bases, with 4 bases of the junction left unmatched. CDR3 size: 13 residues. Here the CDR3 DNA reads TGTGCCAGTCTACAGGGGGCGGCCGGGGAGCTGTTTTTT. Translation: CASLQGAAGELFF.

The chain is built from TRBV4-1 and TRBJ2-7; no reliable D call. CDR3 length: 13 amino acids. V lost 8 bases, J lost 1 base, and 12 bases lay in between. The germline CDR1 and CDR2 sequences are MGHRA and YSYEKL. In DNA form, the CDR3 reads TGCGCCAGCGGCACGGCCGATTCCTACGAGCAGTACTTC. Amino acids: CASGTADSYEQYF.

J is TRBJ1-5 and V is TRBV5-6; no clear D gene. The ends were cut back, 3 bases at V and 3 bases at J, with 10 bases in the middle. CDR1 is SGHDT and CDR2 is YYEEEE in the germline V gene. This CDR3 spans 14 amino acids. The CDR3: CASSYISNNQPQHF. The CDR3 DNA reads as TGTGCCAGCAGCTACATCTCTAACAATCAGCCCCAGCATTTT.

This chain joins TRBV2 and TRBJ2-3; 7 nucleotides align to TRBD1. Losses at the gene ends were 6 bases for V and 2 bases for J; bases not matched to a gene: 8. Germline CDR1 is SNHLY and CDR2 is FYNNEI. This CDR3 is built from 15 residues. Here the CDR3 DNA reads TGTGCCAGCAGGGGAGACAGGGAATACACAGATACGCAGTATTTT. Translating it yields CASRGDREYTDTQYF.

V usage is TRBV6-1 and J usage is TRBJ2-7; TRBD1 matches at 7 bases. V was clipped by 0 bases and J by 3 bases; unmatched bases: 2. This CDR3 comprises 14 residues. CDR1 is MNHNS, CDR2 SASEGT, per germline. CDR3 amino acids: CASSEAGTVYEQYF. CDR3 DNA: TGTGCCAGCAGTGAAGCGGGGACAGTCTACGAGCAGTACTTC.

The chain joins TRBV27 to TRBJ2-7, with D tentatively TRBD2 (6 bases). Germline V lookup: CDR1 MNHEY, CDR2 SMNVEV (reference sequence). CDR3 length: 14 amino acids. V was clipped by 8 bases and J by 4 bases, with 18 bases between them. The CDR3 spells CASARAGGIYEQYF. The CDR3 nucleotides read TGTGCCAGCGCGAGGGCCGGAGGGATATACGAGCAGTACTTC.

The chain couples TRBV27 to TRBJ2-1, with TRBD2 matching 7 bases. The germline V gene has CDR1 MNHEY and CDR2 SMNVEV (reference sequence). V dropped 2 bases and J dropped 8; count of bases not matched to a gene: 3. The CDR3 covers 13 residues. In nucleotides, the CDR3 is TGTGCCAGCAGTTTACGGACTAGGGATGAGCAGTTCTTC. Encoded protein: CASSLRTRDEQFF.

This clone occurred a few times. This sequence joins TRBV4-1 and TRBJ1-1; D gene ambiguous. The CDR3 is 14 amino acids. Germline V gene data show CDR1 as MGHRA and CDR2 as YSYEKL. V lost 4 bases and J 1 base, leaving 10 bases between the germline ends. The CDR3 nucleotides read TGCGCCAGCAGCCGCCTGTCCCCGAACACTGAAGCTTTCTTT. Amino acids: CASSRLSPNTEAFF.

J is TRBJ1-2 and V is TRBV12-2; whether TRBD1, the table's D call, matches the DNA was not checked. TRBV12-2 has pseudogene status. The CDR3 loop spans 19 amino acids. The CDR3 bases are TGTGCAAGTCGCTCCAGAGGGACAGGGACAACCCGAGCTAACTATGGCTACACCTTC. Translating it yields CASRSRGTGTTRANYGYTF.